This record concerns one TCR beta chain sequence. No antigen is known for it. The CDR3 is made up of 14 amino acids. Germline V gene sequence: CDR1 SGHTA, CDR2 FQGNSA. V shed 5 bases, J shed 5 bases, and the junction held 9 bases outside the gene matches. This record belongs to a study of cytomegalovirus exposure and HLA in healthy donors. 60 Vbeta and 13 Jbeta primers were used in PCR. Clones were sequenced by immunoSEQ multiplex PCR, and TCRdb holds only the in-frame ones, with some missing. The sample has some 150,000 clones, about four fifths seen once. Study-wide results and caveats: Most subjects had HLA-A and HLA-B alleles reportedly predicted accurately by TCR beta sequences. A later examination showed that TCR association rates differed by HLA locus, with DRB1 most and HLA-C fewest. It was confirmed in vitro that a few of the CMV-associated chains were specific for CMV antigens. Earlier analysis looked at TCR beta V segments, and most were productive about 90% or about 30% of the time.

This sequence was found in a woman aged 50 to 65 in good health and CMV-seronegative. Sequencing input: PBMCs. This chain joins TRBV7-2 and TRBJ2-7; 7 nucleotides agree with TRBD2. CDR3 loop: CASSPKGLVDEQYF. The DNA of the CDR3 is TGTGCCAGCAGCCCTAAAGGACTAGTCGACGAGCAGTACTTC.